This TCR beta chain comes out of a study of T cells after yellow fever vaccination. Study-wide background: Where fractions had low cell numbers, libraries were prepared from them with the SMART-Seq v4 Ultra Low Input RNA kit. Points from the study as a whole: Reappearing after the booster were most of the clones from primary vaccination (about 95% CD4, about 87% CD8).

TCRdb reprocessed the 5' RACE reads via MiXCR and lists one record per CDR3 protein. Here the sample spans hundreds of thousands of distinct CDR3 sequences, under 7.5% being singletons. Only a few counts were recorded for this clonotype. Its target is unknown. The sample in question was PBMCs, obtained 5 days after the yellow fever booster vaccination. This sequence was found in a man under 40 who received the YFV17D yellow fever vaccine.

The chain's CDR3 is CASSGGDRAFSGQYF. The CDR3 coding sequence is TGTGCCAGCAGCGGGGGGGACAGGGCTTTCTCGGGGCAGTACTTC. The chain joins TRBV7-2 to TRBJ2-7, with 9 bases lining up with TRBD1. This CDR3 is 15 amino acids long. After removal of 5 bases from V and 9 bases from J, the junction contained 14 bases not matched to a gene. The germline gives CDR1 SGHTA, CDR2 FQGNSA. Together with reference TRBV7-2 and TRBJ2-7, the CDR3 gives the full variable domain: GAGVSQSPSNKVTEKGKDVELRCDPISGHTALYWYRQSLGQGLEFLIYFQGNSAPDKSGLPSDRFSAERTGGSVSTLTIQRTQQEDSAVYLCASSGGDRAFSGQYFGPGTRLTVT.